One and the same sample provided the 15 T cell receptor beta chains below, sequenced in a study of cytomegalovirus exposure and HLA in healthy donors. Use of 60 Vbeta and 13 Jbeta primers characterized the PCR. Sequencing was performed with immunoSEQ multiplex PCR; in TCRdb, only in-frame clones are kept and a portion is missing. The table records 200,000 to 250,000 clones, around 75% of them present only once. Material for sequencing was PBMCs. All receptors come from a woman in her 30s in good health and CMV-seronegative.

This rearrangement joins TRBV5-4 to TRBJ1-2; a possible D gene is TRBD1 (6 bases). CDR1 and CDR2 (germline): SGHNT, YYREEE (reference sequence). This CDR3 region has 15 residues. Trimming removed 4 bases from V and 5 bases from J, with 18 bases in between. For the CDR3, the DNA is TGTGCCAGCAGCCCGGGACAAGTTAAAGGGTATGGCTACACCTTC. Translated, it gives CASSPGQVKGYGYTF. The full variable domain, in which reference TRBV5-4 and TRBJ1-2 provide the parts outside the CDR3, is ETGVTQSPTHLIKTRGQQVTLRCSSQSGHNTVSWYQQALGQGPQFIFQYYREEENGRGNFPPRFSGLQFPNYSSELNVNALELDDSALYLCASSPGQVKGYGYTFGSGTRLTVV.

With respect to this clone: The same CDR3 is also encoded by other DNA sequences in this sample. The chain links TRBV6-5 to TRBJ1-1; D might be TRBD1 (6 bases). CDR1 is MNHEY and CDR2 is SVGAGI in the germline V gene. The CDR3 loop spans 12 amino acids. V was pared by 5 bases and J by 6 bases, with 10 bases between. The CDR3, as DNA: TGTGCCAGCAGTCCGGGGGGCGCTGAAGCTTTCTTT. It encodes CASSPGGAEAFF.

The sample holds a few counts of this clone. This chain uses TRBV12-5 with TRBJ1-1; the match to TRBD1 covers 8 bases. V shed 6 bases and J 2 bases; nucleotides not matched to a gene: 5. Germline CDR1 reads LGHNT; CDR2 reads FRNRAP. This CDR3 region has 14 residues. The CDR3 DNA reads TGTGCTAGTGGCCCGACAGGGGACAACACTGAAGCTTTCTTT. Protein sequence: CASGPTGDNTEAFF.

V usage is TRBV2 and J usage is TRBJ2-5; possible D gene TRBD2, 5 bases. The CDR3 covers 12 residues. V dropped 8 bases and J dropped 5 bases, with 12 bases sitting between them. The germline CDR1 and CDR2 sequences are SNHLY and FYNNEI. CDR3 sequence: CASALAEETQYF. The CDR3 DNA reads TGTGCCAGCGCCCTAGCTGAGGAGACCCAGTACTTC.

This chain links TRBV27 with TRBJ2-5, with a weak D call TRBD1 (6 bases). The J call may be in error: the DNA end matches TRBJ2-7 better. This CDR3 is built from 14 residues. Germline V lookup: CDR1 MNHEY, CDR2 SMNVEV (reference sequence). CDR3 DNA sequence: TGTGCCAGCAGTTCAACGACAGGTTGGCACGAGCAGTACTTC. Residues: CASSSTTGWHEQYF.

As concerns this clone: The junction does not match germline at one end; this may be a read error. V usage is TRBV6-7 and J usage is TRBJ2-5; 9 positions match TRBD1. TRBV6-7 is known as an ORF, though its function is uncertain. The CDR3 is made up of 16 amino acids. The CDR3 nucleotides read TGTGCCAGCACTTCCCGGGGGACAGGGAAATCAGAGGCCCAGTACTTC. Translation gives CASTSRGTGKSEAQYF.

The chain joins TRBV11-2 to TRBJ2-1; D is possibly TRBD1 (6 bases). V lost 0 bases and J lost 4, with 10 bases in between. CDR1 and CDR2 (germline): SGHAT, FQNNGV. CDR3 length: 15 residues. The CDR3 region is CASSLDGQPYNEQFF. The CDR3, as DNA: TGTGCCAGCAGCTTAGATGGACAGCCATACAATGAGCAGTTCTTC. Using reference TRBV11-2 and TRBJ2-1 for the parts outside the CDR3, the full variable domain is EAGVAQSPRYKIIEKRQSVAFWCNPISGHATLYWYQQILGQGPKLLIQFQNNGVVDDSQLPKDRFSAERLKGVDSTLKIQPAKLEDSAVYLCASSLDGQPYNEQFFGPGTRLTVL.

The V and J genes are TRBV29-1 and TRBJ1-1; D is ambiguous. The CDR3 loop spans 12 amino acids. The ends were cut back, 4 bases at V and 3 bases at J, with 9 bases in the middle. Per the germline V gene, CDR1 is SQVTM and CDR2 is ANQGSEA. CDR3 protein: CSVVRVDTEAFF. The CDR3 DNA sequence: TGCAGCGTTGTTCGGGTTGACACTGAAGCTTTCTTT.

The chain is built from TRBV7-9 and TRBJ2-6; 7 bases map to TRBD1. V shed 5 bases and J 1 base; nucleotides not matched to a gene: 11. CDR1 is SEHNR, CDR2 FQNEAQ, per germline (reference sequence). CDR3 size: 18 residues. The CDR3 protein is CASSPQQGRRSGANVLTF. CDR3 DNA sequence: TGTGCCAGCAGCCCTCAACAGGGGCGAAGATCTGGGGCCAACGTCCTGACTTTC.

CDR3 protein: CASSTPATYGYTF. CDR3 nucleotides: TGTGCCAGCAGTACCCCCGCTACCTATGGCTACACCTTC. The chain couples TRBV28 to TRBJ1-2, with D hard to call. The V gene lost 5 bases and the J gene lost 4 bases, with 11 bases spanning the gap. Per the germline V gene, CDR1 is MDHEN and CDR2 is SYDVKM. The CDR3 loop spans 13 amino acids.

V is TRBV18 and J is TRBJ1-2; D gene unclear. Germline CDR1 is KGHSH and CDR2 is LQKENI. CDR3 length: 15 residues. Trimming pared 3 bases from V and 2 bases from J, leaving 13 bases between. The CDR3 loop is CASSPGGESNYGYTF. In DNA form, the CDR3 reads TGTGCCAGCTCACCGGGTGGGGAGTCCAACTATGGCTACACCTTC.

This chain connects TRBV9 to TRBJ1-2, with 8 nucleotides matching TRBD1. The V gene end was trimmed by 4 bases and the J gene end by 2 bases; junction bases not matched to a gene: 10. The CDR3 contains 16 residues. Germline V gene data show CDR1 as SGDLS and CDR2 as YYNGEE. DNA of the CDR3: TGTGCCAGCAGCATCGGACGGACAGGGTGGAACTATGGCTACACCTTC. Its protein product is CASSIGRTGWNYGYTF.

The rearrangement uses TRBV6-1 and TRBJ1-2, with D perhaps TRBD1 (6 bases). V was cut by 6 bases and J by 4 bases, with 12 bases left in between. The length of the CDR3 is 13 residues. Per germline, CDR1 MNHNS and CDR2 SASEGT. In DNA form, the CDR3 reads TGTGCCAGCAGGCGGACAGTTCTCTATGGCTACACCTTC. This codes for CASRRTVLYGYTF.

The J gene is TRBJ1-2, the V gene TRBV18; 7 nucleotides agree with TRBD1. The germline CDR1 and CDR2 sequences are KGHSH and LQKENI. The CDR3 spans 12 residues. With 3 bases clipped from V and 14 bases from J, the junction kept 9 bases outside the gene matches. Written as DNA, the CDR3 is TGTGCCAGCTCACCGGACAGGCCCCCTAGGACCTTC. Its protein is CASSPDRPPRTF.

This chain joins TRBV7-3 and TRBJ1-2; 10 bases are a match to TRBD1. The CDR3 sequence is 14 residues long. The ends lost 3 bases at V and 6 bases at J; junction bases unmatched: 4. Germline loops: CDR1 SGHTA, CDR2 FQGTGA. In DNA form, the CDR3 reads TGTGCCAGCAGCTTCTCCGGGACAGGGGATGGCTACACCTTC. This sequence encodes CASSFSGTGDGYTF. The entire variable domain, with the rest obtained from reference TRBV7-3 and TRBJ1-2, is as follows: GAGVSQTPSNKVTEKGKYVELRCDPISGHTALYWYRQSLGQGPEFLIYFQGTGAADDSGLPNDRFFAVRPEGSVSTLKIQRTERGDSAVYLCASSFSGTGDGYTFGSGTRLTVV.